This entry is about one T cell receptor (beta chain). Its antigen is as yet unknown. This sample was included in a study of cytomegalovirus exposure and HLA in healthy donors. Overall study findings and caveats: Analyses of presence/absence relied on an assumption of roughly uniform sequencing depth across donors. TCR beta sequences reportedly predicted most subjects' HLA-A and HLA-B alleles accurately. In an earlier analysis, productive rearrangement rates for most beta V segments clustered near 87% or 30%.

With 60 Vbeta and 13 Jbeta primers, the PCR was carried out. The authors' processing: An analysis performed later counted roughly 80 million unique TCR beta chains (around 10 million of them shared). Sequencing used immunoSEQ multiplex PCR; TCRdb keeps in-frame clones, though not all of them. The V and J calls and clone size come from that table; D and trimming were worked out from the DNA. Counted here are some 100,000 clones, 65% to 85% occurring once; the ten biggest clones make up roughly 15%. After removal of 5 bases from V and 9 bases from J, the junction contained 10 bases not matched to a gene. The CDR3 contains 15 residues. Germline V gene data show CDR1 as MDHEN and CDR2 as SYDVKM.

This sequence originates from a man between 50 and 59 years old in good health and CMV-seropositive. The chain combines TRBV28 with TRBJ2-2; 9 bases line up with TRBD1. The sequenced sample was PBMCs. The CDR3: CASSDPGQGLRELFF. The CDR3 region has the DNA TGTGCCAGCAGTGACCCAGGACAGGGGTTAAGGGAGCTGTTTTTT.